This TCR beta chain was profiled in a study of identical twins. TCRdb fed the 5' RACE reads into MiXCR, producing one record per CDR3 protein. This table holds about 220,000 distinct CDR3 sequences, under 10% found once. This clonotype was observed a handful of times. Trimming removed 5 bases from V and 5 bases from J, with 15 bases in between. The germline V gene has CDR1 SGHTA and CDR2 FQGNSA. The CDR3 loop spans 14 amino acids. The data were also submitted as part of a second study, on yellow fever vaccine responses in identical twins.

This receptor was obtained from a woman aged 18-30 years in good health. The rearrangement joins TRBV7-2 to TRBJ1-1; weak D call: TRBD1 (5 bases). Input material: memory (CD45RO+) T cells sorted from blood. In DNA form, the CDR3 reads TGTGCCAGCAGCCCCGGGGGAAAGTTAACTGAAGCTTTCTTT. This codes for CASSPGGKLTEAFF.